This TCR beta chain emerged from a study of T cell repertoires in cytomegalovirus infection. This clonotype occurred a few times. After removal of 6 bases from V and 3 bases from J, the junction contained 4 bases not matched to a gene. Germline loops: CDR1 SQVTM, CDR2 ANQGSEA. The CDR3 contains 13 residues. In TCRdb, the reads were re-called with MiXCR into one record per CDR3 protein. The sample has 200,000 or so distinct CDR3 sequences, approximately 20% seen once. Material for sequencing was PBMCs. This TCR was sampled from a human donor in good health (CMV status not recorded). Some clones in this sample may be carry-over from other donors' samples. The chain carries TRBV29-1 and TRBJ1-4; 7 nucleotides line up with TRBD1. The CDR3 reads CSVAGTANEKLFF. The CDR3 DNA reads as TGCAGCGTCGCCGGGACAGCTAATGAAAAACTGTTTTTT.